Listed here are 11 T cell receptor beta chains from one sample, sequenced in a study of beta chain features in type 1 diabetes. As every portion of the isolated RNA was reverse transcribed, the sequencing read expressed TCRB transcripts. TCRdb's copy holds only in-frame clones and misses some; the assay was immunoSEQ multiplex PCR. The data contain fewer than 45,000 clones, roughly 67% of them singletons. The sample taken for sequencing was Tregs from blood. Receptors were obtained from a young woman in good health.

This sequence joins TRBV6-5 and TRBJ2-2, with D perhaps matching TRBD2 (6 bases). The germline V gene encodes CDR1 MNHEY and CDR2 SVGAGI. V was pared by 2 bases and J by 4 bases, with 8 bases between. CDR3 length equals 14 residues. CDR3 nucleotides: TGTGCCAGCAGTTACCGGGGGAGCACCGGGGAGCTGTTTTTT. Translating it yields CASSYRGSTGELFF.

Here the CDR3 reads CAWSSGLALNEQFF. CDR3 nucleotide sequence: TGTGCCTGGAGTTCGGGACTAGCCCTCAATGAGCAGTTCTTC. This chain links TRBV30 with TRBJ2-1; TRBD2 agrees at 9 bases. With 2 bases clipped from V and 6 bases from J, the junction kept 5 bases outside the gene matches. The CDR3 spans 14 residues. CDR1 is GTSNPN, CDR2 SVGIG, per germline (reference sequence).

This clone was detected only a few times. The chain joins TRBV29-1 to TRBJ1-1; D is perhaps TRBD1 (6 bases). The CDR3 is 13 amino acids. Germline assignment: CDR1 SQVTM and CDR2 ANQGSEA. The V end lost 7 bases, the J end lost 3 bases, and 15 bases lay between the germline ends. CDR3 sequence reads: CSANRARYTEAFF. The DNA of the CDR3 is TGCAGCGCAAACAGGGCCCGGTACACTGAAGCTTTCTTT.

The rearrangement links TRBV6-5 to TRBJ2-5; 7 nucleotides line up with TRBD2. The CDR3 length is 15 residues. CDR1 and CDR2 (germline): MNHEY, SVGAGI. Trimming cost V 3 bases and J 1 base; bases outside gene matches: 5. CDR3 protein: CASSYAGELQETQYF. The CDR3 bases are TGTGCCAGCAGTTATGCGGGAGAGCTCCAAGAGACCCAGTACTTC.

This clone was picked up a small number of times. The chain couples TRBV4-1 to TRBJ2-7, with TRBD1 identical over 7 bases. The CDR3 spans 13 residues. Unmatched junction bases numbered 2, after V lost 4 bases and J lost 2 bases. Germline loops: CDR1 MGHRA, CDR2 YSYEKL. DNA for the CDR3: TGCGCCAGCAGCCTCGACAGGGCCTACGAGCAGTACTTC. As protein: CASSLDRAYEQYF.

The CDR3 sequence is CASSRKTAFNEQFF. CDR3 nucleotides: TGTGCCAGCAGCCGTAAGACAGCCTTCAATGAGCAGTTCTTC. The chain couples TRBV7-6 to TRBJ2-1; tentative D call: TRBD1 (5 bases). This CDR3 comprises 14 residues. Trimming shortened V by 5 bases and J by 6 bases, and 14 bases separated the two germline ends. Germline V gene sequence: CDR1 SGHVS, CDR2 FNYEAQ.

This clone was counted only a few times. This sample also contains other DNA sequences that code for the same CDR3. This chain joins TRBV7-3 and TRBJ2-2; 16 bases line up with TRBD2. The V and J ends lost 1 base and 2 bases, in that order; junction bases with no gene match: 7. The CDR3 totals 20 residues. From germline, CDR1 is SGHTA and CDR2 FQGTGA. CDR3 loop: CASSLRKGLAGGLNTGELFF. The CDR3 DNA is TGTGCCAGCAGCTTAAGGAAGGGACTAGCGGGAGGGCTTAACACCGGGGAGCTGTTTTTT.

This clone has a handful of counts. V usage is TRBV29-1 and J usage is TRBJ1-4; TRBD1 aligns across 8 bases. The germline CDR1 and CDR2 sequences are SQVTM and ANQGSEA. The V segment lost 7 bases and the J segment 3 bases; nucleotides outside the gene matches: 4. This CDR3 is 13 amino acids long. The CDR3 region is CSAQDRANEKLFF. CDR3 bases: TGCAGCGCCCAGGACAGGGCTAATGAAAAACTGTTTTTT.

This clone was seen once. This chain uses TRBV5-4 with TRBJ2-1, with D maybe TRBD2 (6 bases). This CDR3 spans 11 amino acids. The germline gives CDR1 SGHNT, CDR2 YYREEE (reference sequence). Between the trimmed V and J ends, which lost 4 bases and 15 bases, there was a span of 14 bases. The chain's CDR3 is CASSSGTAPFF. The CDR3 coding sequence is TGTGCCAGCAGCAGTGGGACTGCGCCGTTCTTC.

The rearrangement uses TRBV18 and TRBJ2-5; 10 nucleotides match TRBD2. The CDR3 totals 16 residues. V lost 3 bases, J lost 2 bases, and 6 bases stayed unmatched. Germline CDR1 reads KGHSH; CDR2 reads LQKENI. This CDR3 is CASSPNSGRYQETQYF. The CDR3 nucleotides read TGTGCCAGCTCACCTAATAGCGGGAGGTATCAAGAGACCCAGTACTTC. Combining the CDR3 with reference TRBV18 and TRBJ2-5 gives the whole variable domain NAGVMQNPRHLVRRRGQEARLRCSPMKGHSHVYWYRQLPEEGLKFMVYLQKENIIDESGMPKERFSAEFPKEGPSILRIQQVVRGDSAAYFCASSPNSGRYQETQYFGPGTRLLVL.

The genes are TRBV25-1 and TRBJ2-1; 9 bases map to TRBD1. V dropped 5 bases and J dropped 8; count of bases not matched to a gene: 10. The CDR3 is 15 amino acids. Germline-derived CDR1 and CDR2 are MGHDK and SYGVNS. CDR3 DNA: TGTGCCAGCAGTTCCCGGGACAGGGTCAGGGATGAGCAGTTCTTC. It yields the protein CASSSRDRVRDEQFF.